This T cell receptor beta chain was sequenced for a study of T and B cells in COVID-19 patients. Across the whole study: The recovered patients had mostly mild to moderate COVID-19 with outpatient management.

The CDR3 spans 11 residues. V gave up 8 bases and J gave up 15 bases, with 16 bases separating them. CDR1 ENHRY and CDR2 SYGVKD come from the germline V gene. Details on this clonotype: Antigen unknown.

Study results and caveats: There were thousands of TCR clusters exclusive to the recovered cohort, 31 with low generation probability. In COVID-19 patients, T cell receptor beta variable and joining gene use was reportedly strongly skewed.

BIOMED2 TRB-A/B primer pools were used in multiplex TRB PCR. TCRdb called the multiplex PCR reads again in MiXCR, with one record for every CDR3 protein. The table has around 10,000 distinct CDR3 sequences, approximately 35% seen once; the top ten hold around 17%. Each TRB amplification used roughly 220-550 ng of genomic DNA from blood. The V call is TRBV10-3, the J call TRBJ1-4; D gene uncertain. The source is a human donor with active COVID-19. The sample consisted of blood. CDR3 sequence (DNA): TGTGCCATCGGCACTGGAGAGAGAGTGTTTTTT. This encodes CAIGTGERVFF.